These 27 T cell receptor beta chains originate from one sample sequenced in a study of T-cell reconstitution after alpha-beta-depleted transplantation in children. TCRbeta library preparation incorporated unique molecular identifiers. One entry per CDR3 protein, called by TCRdb with MiXCR from the PCR reads. The sample gives a few hundred thousand distinct CDR3 sequences, 9.5% to 15% of which show up once; about 5.4% is in the top ten. Sample: PBMCs from the stem cell graft donor, taken from the stem cell graft. The receptors were gathered from a human donor who donated a stem cell graft to a child with combined immunodeficiency.

The table lists this clonotype with a few counts. This chain links TRBV29-1 with TRBJ1-1, with TRBD1 as a possible D gene (5 bases). This CDR3 has 13 residues. Germline CDR1 reads SQVTM; CDR2 reads ANQGSEA. V dropped 7 bases and J dropped 1 base, with 13 bases sitting between them. The CDR3: CSGWDPENTEAFF. The DNA for the CDR3 is TGCAGCGGGTGGGACCCAGAGAACACTGAAGCTTTCTTT.

This clonotype was seen just once. The chain has TRBV7-2 and TRBJ2-5; 7 nucleotides align to TRBD2. Germline V gene data show CDR1 as SGHTA and CDR2 as FQGNSA. The trim removed 6 bases at V and 0 bases at J, leaving 13 bases unmatched. The CDR3 contains 17 residues. DNA for the CDR3: TGTGCCAGCAGGCTATCGGGGGGAAGACGGGACCAAGAGACCCAGTACTTC. Translating it yields CASRLSGGRRDQETQYF.

The rearrangement uses TRBV6-5 and TRBJ1-2, with D unresolved. Germline CDR1 and CDR2: MNHEY and SVGAGI. The CDR3 loop spans 13 amino acids. With 4 bases removed from V and 1 base from J, the gap between germline ends came to 7 bases. The CDR3 DNA reads TGTGCCAGCAGTTGGGATTTTAACTATGGCTACACCTTC. It is translated as CASSWDFNYGYTF.

This clonotype was seen only a few times. This chain connects TRBV7-9 to TRBJ2-2; weak D call: TRBD2 (5 bases). CDR1 is SEHNR and CDR2 is FQNEAQ in the germline V gene (reference sequence). The CDR3 has 16 amino acids. Trimming pared 5 bases from V and 5 bases from J, leaving 18 bases between. CDR3 DNA: TGTGCCAGCAGCCCACCCGGCGGGCCAAATACCGGGGAGCTGTTTTTT. It codes for CASSPPGGPNTGELFF.

At least ten counts were recorded for this clonotype. For the CDR3, the DNA is TGCAGTGCTCTCTCAGACCGTAGGGGAACCTACGAGCAGTACTTC. It specifies CSALSDRRGTYEQYF. This chain uses TRBV20-1 with TRBJ2-7, with D perhaps TRBD1 (5 bases). Germline lookup yields CDR1 DFQATT and CDR2 SNEGSKA (reference sequence). This CDR3 comprises 15 residues. The V end lost 5 bases, the J end lost 2 bases, and 19 bases lay between the germline ends.

The chain joins TRBV6-1 to TRBJ1-2; a weak D match, TRBD1 (5 bases). CDR1 and CDR2 from the germline V gene are MNHNS and SASEGT. V was cut by 11 bases and J by 4 bases, with 17 bases left in between. The CDR3 has 13 residues. CDR3 sequence (DNA): TGTGCCCTTAGGGACGGCAGTCTCTATGGCTACACCTTC. Translated: CALRDGSLYGYTF.

The chain uses TRBV10-3 and TRBJ2-1, with 8 positions matching TRBD1. J gave up 4 bases and V 7 bases, and 9 bases lay outside the gene matches. Germline assignment: CDR1 ENHRY and CDR2 SYGVKD. The CDR3 covers 15 residues. In nucleotides, the CDR3 is TGTGCCATCAAATCGGACAGGGTACGTTACAATGAGCAGTTCTTC. Translating it yields CAIKSDRVRYNEQFF.

The chain joins TRBV4-3 to TRBJ2-7, with 7 nucleotides matching TRBD2. Germline CDR1 LGHNA, CDR2 YSLEER. CDR3 length equals 15 residues. Trimming cost V 0 bases and J 5 bases; bases outside gene matches: 7. The CDR3 DNA sequence: TGCGCCAGCAGCCAAGATTTTCGACTAGCCGACGAGCAGTACTTC. This codes for CASSQDFRLADEQYF.

This clonotype was counted only a few times. This chain connects TRBV21-1 to TRBJ1-2; the D call in the table, TRBD1, was not verified against the DNA. TRBV21-1 is a pseudogene segment. The CDR3 has 13 residues. The CDR3: CASSNAVGGGYTF. The CDR3 DNA reads as TGTGCCAGCAGCAATGCAGTGGGGGGCGGCTACACCTTC.

This clonotype was counted between two and nine times. This rearrangement joins TRBV5-1 to TRBJ2-5; 7 nucleotides align to TRBD1. Unmatched junction bases numbered 4, after V lost 2 bases and J lost 0 bases. Germline loops: CDR1 SGHRS, CDR2 YFSETQ. This CDR3 region has 15 residues. The CDR3 sequence is CASSFRDSYQETQYF. The CDR3 DNA follows: TGCGCCAGCAGCTTCCGGGACAGCTACCAAGAGACCCAGTACTTC.

The rearrangement links TRBV6-2 or TRBV6-3 to TRBJ2-2; D is unresolved. CDR1 and CDR2 from the germline V gene are MNHEY and SVGEGT. The length of the CDR3 is 16 residues. The V and J ends lost 5 bases and 10 bases respectively, with 23 bases between them. In DNA form, the CDR3 reads TGTGCCAGCAGTCCCCGGGTTGTGACGGTTGGCGTGGAGCTGTTTTTT. Its protein product is CASSPRVVTVGVELFF.

This clonotype showed up many times. J is TRBJ2-5 and V is TRBV9; D call uncertain. Trimming took off 3 bases at V and 0 bases at J, with 9 bases between the two ends. Per germline, CDR1 SGDLS and CDR2 YYNGEE. This CDR3 is 14 amino acids long. CDR3 in amino acids: CASSERSYQETQYF. Written as DNA, the CDR3 is TGTGCCAGCAGCGAACGGTCATACCAAGAGACCCAGTACTTC.

V and J are TRBV7-2 and TRBJ2-2; TRBD1 matches 8 bases. This CDR3 region has 17 residues. Germline loops: CDR1 SGHTA, CDR2 FQGNSA. V shed 4 bases and J 6 bases; nucleotides not matched to a gene: 13. The CDR3: CASSYRQGISLPGELFF. The CDR3 region has the DNA TGTGCCAGCAGCTACAGACAGGGGATTTCCCTCCCCGGGGAGCTGTTTTTT.

The rearrangement joins TRBV14 to TRBJ2-7; D call uncertain. Germline CDR1 SGHDN, CDR2 FVKESK. V lost 0 bases and J 6 bases, leaving 12 bases between the germline ends. The CDR3 has 14 residues. The CDR3 here is CASSQDRPDGEQYF. CDR3 coding DNA: TGTGCCAGCAGCCAAGATCGACCGGATGGCGAGCAGTACTTC.

This clonotype appeared a few times. CDR3 residues: CASSYSPDRDYEQYF. CDR3 in DNA: TGTGCCAGCAGTTACTCCCCGGACAGAGACTACGAGCAGTACTTC. This rearrangement joins TRBV6-5 to TRBJ2-7, with TRBD1 as a possible D gene (6 bases). The CDR3 spans 15 residues. From germline, CDR1 is MNHEY and CDR2 SVGAGI. The V end lost 0 bases, the J end lost 3 bases, and 12 bases lay between the germline ends.

This clonotype was counted many times. This chain uses TRBV9 with TRBJ2-1, with TRBD1 matching over 10 bases. Germline CDR1 SGDLS, CDR2 YYNGEE. J was trimmed by 3 bases and V by 0 bases; bases with no gene match: 0. The CDR3 length is 15 residues. CDR3 nucleotide sequence: TGTGCCAGCAGCGTAGGGACAGGGGGCTACAATGAGCAGTTCTTC. This codes for CASSVGTGGYNEQFF.

This clonotype was detected ten times or more. The chain combines TRBV15 with TRBJ1-1; 9 nucleotides match TRBD1. The trim removed 1 base at V and 3 bases at J, leaving 3 bases unmatched. CDR3 length equals 15 residues. Per the germline V gene, CDR1 is LNHNV and CDR2 is YYDKDF (reference sequence). This chain's CDR3 is CATSRVGTGYTEAFF. The CDR3, as DNA: TGTGCCACCAGCAGAGTGGGGACAGGGTACACTGAAGCTTTCTTT.

The V and J genes are TRBV12-3 or TRBV12-4 and TRBJ1-6; 9 nucleotides align to TRBD1. The trim removed 6 bases at V and 9 bases at J, leaving 9 bases unmatched. This CDR3 contains 15 residues. CDR3 sequence reads: CASRSGTGRTSPLHF. CDR3 DNA sequence: TGTGCCAGCAGGTCAGGGACAGGGAGGACTTCACCCCTCCACTTT.

The table lists this clonotype with a few counts. The chain has TRBV7-9 and TRBJ2-7; 9 bases agree with TRBD1. The germline V gene encodes CDR1 SEHNR and CDR2 FQNEAQ (reference sequence). The V segment lost 3 bases and the J segment 4 bases; nucleotides outside the gene matches: 4. This CDR3 comprises 14 residues. In DNA form, the CDR3 reads TGTGCCAGCAGCTTCCAGGGACAGGGTTACGAGCAGTACTTC. It encodes CASSFQGQGYEQYF.

This clonotype was seen repeatedly, ten times or more. The V call is TRBV12-3 or TRBV12-4, the J call TRBJ2-2; D may be TRBD1 (5 bases). This CDR3 spans 15 amino acids. V lost 4 bases to trimming and J lost 1 base, with 10 bases between them. CDR3 residues: CASSWTLWNTGELFF. DNA of the CDR3: TGTGCCAGCAGTTGGACATTATGGAACACCGGGGAGCTGTTTTTT.

The V call is TRBV5-1, the J call TRBJ2-7; perhaps TRBD1 as D (6 bases). The CDR3 totals 15 residues. The germline CDR1 and CDR2 sequences are SGHRS and YFSETQ. V was shortened by 0 bases and J by 3 bases, with 13 bases between the two germline ends. CDR3 sequence reads: CASSLVGGHDYEQYF. The CDR3 DNA is TGCGCCAGCAGCTTGGTAGGGGGTCACGACTACGAGCAGTACTTC.

This clonotype was observed a few times. This rearrangement joins TRBV2 to TRBJ2-3, with 7 nucleotides matching TRBD1. From germline, CDR1 is SNHLY and CDR2 FYNNEI. J lost 4 bases, V lost 7 bases, and 5 bases had no gene match. This CDR3 region has 13 residues. CDR3 DNA: TGTGCCAGCAACCTACAGGGGTCAGATACGCAGTATTTT. This codes for CASNLQGSDTQYF. Filled out from reference TRBV2 and TRBJ2-3, the complete variable domain reads EPEVTQTPSHQVTQMGQEVILRCVPISNHLYFYWYRQILGQKVEFLVSFYNNEISEKSEIFDDQFSVERPDGSNFTLKIRSTKLEDSAMYFCASNLQGSDTQYFGPGTRLTVL.

This clonotype was detected only a few times. This chain uses TRBV29-1 with TRBJ1-1, with 7 bases identical to TRBD1. The germline gives CDR1 SQVTM, CDR2 ANQGSEA. Trimming cost V 6 bases and J 5 bases; bases outside gene matches: 6. The CDR3 extends over 12 amino acids. CDR3 protein: CSVATGDTEAFF. The DNA for the CDR3 is TGCAGCGTCGCAACAGGGGATACTGAAGCTTTCTTT.

This clonotype was counted a few times. The V and J genes are TRBV12-3 or TRBV12-4 and TRBJ1-4; weak D call: TRBD1 (6 bases). CDR3 length: 13 residues. Trimming removed 7 bases at V and 12 bases at J, with 18 bases between. The DNA of the CDR3 is TGTGCCAGCAAACCTTTACAGGGCCGGGAACTGTTTTTT. It codes for CASKPLQGRELFF.

A word on this clonotype: Given a much more abundant clone one base away, this may be a read error. The chain employs TRBV5-5 and TRBJ2-7; a weak D match, TRBD1 (6 bases). CDR1 is SGHKS, CDR2 YYEKEE, per germline (reference sequence). Between the trimmed V and J ends, which lost 0 bases and 5 bases, there was a span of 9 bases. The CDR3 runs 13 residues. The CDR3 region is CASSLAGVNEQYF. DNA for the CDR3: TGTGCCAGCAGCTTGGCAGGGGTCAACGAGCAGTACTTC.

This clonotype was detected a few times. This rearrangement joins TRBV29-1 to TRBJ2-3, with TRBD2 matching 12 bases. Germline V CDR1 and CDR2: SQVTM, ANQGSEA. J was trimmed by 5 bases and V by 1 base; bases with no gene match: 4. The CDR3 contains 15 residues. CDR3 in amino acids: CSVEGTSGVGDTQYF. In nucleotides, the CDR3 is TGCAGCGTTGAAGGGACTAGCGGGGTAGGAGATACGCAGTATTTT.

There are many counts of this clonotype. The V and J genes are TRBV27 and TRBJ2-1; TRBD2 matches 10 bases. V was pared by 5 bases and J by 10 bases, with 17 bases of the junction left unmatched. The CDR3 totals 17 residues. The V gene's germline CDR1 is MNHEY and CDR2 SMNVEV (reference sequence). The DNA for the CDR3 is TGTGCCAGCAGTCCCCTTCGGCTAGCGGGAGTGTGGGACGAGCAGTTCTTC. Translation gives CASSPLRLAGVWDEQFF.